A single sample gave rise to the 25 T cell receptor beta chains below, sequenced in a study of a mutant IDH1 vaccine in newly diagnosed glioma. Using immunoSEQ multiplex PCR, the repertoire was profiled, and TCRdb retains in-frame clones only, with some absent. The sample records some 56,000 clones, 75% to 95% being singletons. This sample's time point: baseline, week 1 (first vaccination visit). Treatment denoted: pre-vaccination baseline after standard-of-care therapy. Sequencing was performed on PBMCs, taken from a glioma patient treated with radiotherapy, temozolomide or both. Source of these receptors: a man between 50 and 59 years old with glioma.

The chain combines TRBV6-1 with TRBJ1-5; the match to TRBD1 covers 7 bases. J lost 2 bases, V lost 6 bases, and 4 bases had no gene match. CDR3 size: 14 residues. Germline CDR1 MNHNS, CDR2 SASEGT. The CDR3 here is CASRPTGGNQPQHF. CDR3 nucleotide sequence: TGTGCCAGCAGACCAACAGGGGGCAATCAGCCCCAGCATTTT.

This clone came up once. The chain joins TRBV5-4 to TRBJ2-1, with 7 bases identical to TRBD2. Germline loops: CDR1 SGHNT, CDR2 YYREEE (reference sequence). CDR3 length equals 14 residues. Trimming took 5 bases from V and 3 from J; bases not matched to a gene: 5. This CDR3 is CASRTGTNYNEQFF. The CDR3 DNA sequence: TGTGCCAGCAGGACCGGGACTAACTACAATGAGCAGTTCTTC.

The rearrangement joins TRBV9 to TRBJ1-2, with 12 nucleotides matching TRBD1. CDR1 and CDR2 from the germline V gene are SGDLS and YYNGEE. V lost 0 bases and J lost 7; bases outside the gene matches: 10. The CDR3 sequence is 17 residues long. CDR3: CASSVGNLGDRGPGYTF. The CDR3 DNA is TGTGCCAGCAGCGTAGGGAACTTGGGGGACAGGGGGCCTGGCTACACCTTC.

The J gene is TRBJ1-2, the V gene TRBV7-9, with D possibly TRBD1 on 5 matching bases. CDR3 size: 15 residues. The V end lost 4 bases, the J end lost 4 bases, and 16 bases lay between the germline ends. In germline, CDR1 is SEHNR, CDR2 FQNEAQ (reference sequence). CDR3 region: CASSSSRQGVYGYTF. The CDR3 DNA is TGTGCCAGCAGCTCATCTAGGCAGGGAGTCTATGGCTACACCTTC.

The rearrangement uses TRBV5-1 and TRBJ1-1; tentative D call: TRBD1 (6 bases). The CDR3 has 15 residues. Per the germline V gene, CDR1 is SGHRS and CDR2 is YFSETQ. V was clipped by 2 bases and J by 0 bases, with 11 bases between them. The CDR3 sequence is CASSFQGSLNTEAFF. In DNA form, the CDR3 reads TGCGCCAGCAGCTTTCAGGGGAGCCTGAACACTGAAGCTTTCTTT.

A word on this clone: One junction end disagrees with the germline gene, perhaps due to a read error. CDR3: CASSLDSPVGSYEQYF. CDR3 nucleotides: TGTGCCAGCAGTTTAGACAGCCCCGTTGGCTCCTACGAGCAGTACTTC. This chain uses TRBV11-2 with TRBJ2-7; D possibly corresponds to TRBD1 (5 bases). This CDR3 is built from 16 residues. Germline V gives CDR1 SGHAT, CDR2 FQNNGV.

The chain links TRBV5-4 to TRBJ2-5; D gene uncertain. Germline loops: CDR1 SGHNT, CDR2 YYREEE (reference sequence). V lost 1 base and J lost 2, with 6 bases in between. The CDR3 sequence is 13 residues long. This CDR3 reads CASSLQDQETQYF. The CDR3 DNA sequence: TGTGCCAGCAGCTTGCAAGATCAAGAGACCCAGTACTTC.

The chain has TRBV14 and TRBJ2-1, with TRBD2 identical over 13 bases. CDR3 length: 14 amino acids. CDR1 and CDR2 (germline): SGHDN, FVKESK. Trimming cost V 3 bases and J 8 bases; bases outside gene matches: 1. The CDR3, as DNA: TGTGCCAGCAGCCAGGGACTAGCGGGACATGAGCAGTTCTTC. Amino acids: CASSQGLAGHEQFF. The full variable domain, its missing parts supplied by reference TRBV14 and TRBJ2-1, is EAGVTQFPSHSVIEKGQTVTLRCDPISGHDNLYWYRRVMGKEIKFLLHFVKESKQDESGMPNNRFLAERTGGTYSTLKVQPAELEDSGVYFCASSQGLAGHEQFFGPGTRLTVL.

V is TRBV4-2 and J is TRBJ2-1; the D gene is possibly TRBD2 (6 bases). The CDR3 consists of 15 residues. The V gene lost 1 base and the J gene lost 6 bases, with 13 bases spanning the gap. CDR1 and CDR2 (germline): LGHNA, YNFKEQ. The CDR3 loop is CASSQAAGSFNEQFF. In DNA form, the CDR3 reads TGTGCCAGCAGCCAAGCCGCGGGAAGCTTCAATGAGCAGTTCTTC.

This clone showed up just once. This chain joins TRBV5-1 and TRBJ1-2; D possibly corresponds to TRBD1 (6 bases). Trimming pared 4 bases from V and 2 bases from J, leaving 12 bases between. The length of the CDR3 is 14 residues. Germline V gene sequence: CDR1 SGHRS, CDR2 YFSETQ. CDR3 DNA sequence: TGCGCCAGCAGCGAGGCGGACAGCAACTATGGCTACACCTTC. This sequence encodes CASSEADSNYGYTF.

V and J are TRBV9 and TRBJ1-4; no clear D gene. The V and J ends lost 4 bases and 2 bases respectively, with 9 bases between them. Germline V gene data show CDR1 as SGDLS and CDR2 as YYNGEE. CDR3 length: 14 residues. CDR3 sequence: CASSSGLTNEKLFF. The CDR3 region has the DNA TGTGCCAGCAGCTCCGGATTGACTAATGAAAAACTGTTTTTT.

A single count supports this clone. V is TRBV19 and J is TRBJ2-1; a possible D gene is TRBD1 (5 bases). CDR3 length equals 14 residues. CDR1 and CDR2 from the germline V gene are LNHDA and SQIVND (reference sequence). V lost 7 bases to trimming and J lost 0 bases, with 10 bases between them. The CDR3 DNA sequence: TGTGCCAGTAATCGACAGAGCTCCTACAATGAGCAGTTCTTC. Translated: CASNRQSSYNEQFF.

The V call is TRBV10-3, the J call TRBJ1-6, with TRBD1 matching 8 bases. V lost 2 bases and J lost 7; bases outside the gene matches: 1. The CDR3 is 14 amino acids. Germline loops: CDR1 ENHRY, CDR2 SYGVKD. In DNA form, the CDR3 reads TGTGCCATCAGTGAGGGGACAGGCAATTCACCCCTCCACTTT. Amino acids: CAISEGTGNSPLHF.

This clone showed up just a few times. This rearrangement joins TRBV11-2 to TRBJ2-3; D ambiguous. V lost 4 bases, J lost 0 bases, and 2 bases lay in between. The CDR3 sequence is 12 residues long. The germline V gene has CDR1 SGHAT and CDR2 FQNNGV. CDR3 protein: CASSSSTDTQYF. CDR3 nucleotide sequence: TGTGCCAGCAGCTCCAGCACAGATACGCAGTATTTT.

This chain connects TRBV5-5 to TRBJ2-5, with 12 bases lining up with TRBD1. Germline V gene lookup returns CDR1 SGHKS and CDR2 YYEKEE (reference sequence). There are 19 residues in the CDR3. With 0 bases clipped from V and 6 bases from J, the junction kept 15 bases outside the gene matches. The CDR3 nucleotides are TGTGCCAGCAGCTTGGATTTCAGGTCCGGGACAGGGGGCATGAAGACCCAGTACTTC. It codes for CASSLDFRSGTGGMKTQYF.

In its sample, this clone was seen a few times. This chain joins TRBV30 and TRBJ2-5, with TRBD1 identical over 9 bases. Per the germline V gene, CDR1 is GTSNPN and CDR2 is SVGIG (reference sequence). There are 13 residues in the CDR3. After removal of 8 bases from V and 5 bases from J, the junction contained 9 bases not matched to a gene. CDR3 sequence (DNA): TGTGCCATATCTACAGGGGGCCCGGAGACCCAGTACTTC. Encoded protein: CAISTGGPETQYF.

This clone appeared a single time. The chain is built from TRBV9 and TRBJ1-4; 12 nucleotides agree with TRBD1. Looked up from germline, CDR1 is SGDLS and CDR2 is YYNGEE. The CDR3 runs to 15 residues. The V gene end was trimmed by 4 bases and the J gene end by 8 bases; junction bases not matched to a gene: 6. CDR3: CASSLRDRGHEKLFF. The CDR3 DNA reads TGTGCCAGCAGCCTCAGGGACAGGGGGCACGAAAAACTGTTTTTT.

Sample share makes this clone medium-sized (0.01 to 0.1%). V is TRBV28 and J is TRBJ2-2, with D uncertain. The germline V and J ends were trimmed by 4 bases and 7 bases, with 7 bases remaining between them. Germline V gene data show CDR1 as MDHEN and CDR2 as SYDVKM. This CDR3 contains 12 residues. This chain's CDR3 is CASSSTDGELFF. The CDR3, as DNA: TGTGCCAGCAGTTCAACAGACGGGGAGCTGTTTTTT.

The chain combines TRBV7-6 with TRBJ1-1; possibly TRBD1 for D (6 bases). Trimming stripped 4 bases from V and 5 bases from J, with 20 bases between. There are 16 residues in the CDR3. Germline CDR1 is SGHVS and CDR2 is FNYEAQ. In nucleotides, the CDR3 is TGTGCCAGCAGCTCCCCCCCGGGGGGGGCGCGGACTGAAGCTTTCTTT. This gives the protein CASSSPPGGARTEAFF.

This sequence joins TRBV9 and TRBJ2-7; 12 bases fit TRBD1. V was clipped by 3 bases and J by 6 bases; unmatched bases: 4. The germline V gene encodes CDR1 SGDLS and CDR2 YYNGEE. The CDR3 spans 14 residues. CDR3 sequence: CASSEGQGAREQYF. As DNA, the CDR3 is TGTGCCAGCAGCGAGGGACAGGGGGCGCGCGAGCAGTACTTC.

This clone was seen only once. This chain joins TRBV10-3 and TRBJ1-3; 10 bases are a match to TRBD1. Germline-derived CDR1 and CDR2 are ENHRY and SYGVKD. The CDR3 sequence is 16 residues long. J was trimmed by 1 base and V by 8 bases; bases with no gene match: 8. CDR3 sequence: CAIGGGQGVSGNTIYF. CDR3 DNA: TGTGCCATCGGGGGAGGACAGGGGGTATCTGGAAACACCATATATTTT.

The V and J genes are TRBV27 and TRBJ2-7, with 10 bases matching TRBD1. The CDR3 contains 14 residues. Unmatched junction bases numbered 6, after V lost 4 bases and J lost 6 bases. In germline, CDR1 is MNHEY, CDR2 SMNVEV (reference sequence). CDR3 amino acids: CASSSGQGNSEQYF. CDR3 sequence (DNA): TGTGCCAGCAGTTCGGGACAGGGGAACTCCGAGCAGTACTTC.

The chain uses TRBV28 and TRBJ2-7; D could derive from TRBD1 or TRBD2 (6 bases each). The CDR3 has 15 amino acids. V was trimmed by 5 bases and J by 2 bases, leaving 16 bases between them. CDR1 MDHEN and CDR2 SYDVKM come from the germline V gene. In DNA form, the CDR3 reads TGTGCCAGCAGTCCAACAGGGAGGCCTCCCTACGAGCAGTACTTC. Its translation: CASSPTGRPPYEQYF.

The chain uses TRBV19 and TRBJ1-4; perhaps TRBD1 as D (6 bases). The germline gives CDR1 LNHDA, CDR2 SQIVND (reference sequence). V shed 5 bases and J shed 10 bases, with 14 bases lying between them. This CDR3 has 13 residues. The CDR3 region is CASSVNHRAKLFF. The CDR3 DNA follows: TGTGCCAGTAGTGTAAATCACAGGGCAAAACTGTTTTTT.

With respect to this clone: Additional DNA sequences in this sample encode the identical CDR3. The chain joins TRBV4-3 to TRBJ1-3; D not certain. Trimming stripped 0 bases from V and 3 bases from J, with 6 bases between. CDR1 and CDR2 (germline): LGHNA, YSLEER. The CDR3 consists of 14 residues. This CDR3 reads CASSQDRRGNTIYF. DNA for the CDR3: TGCGCCAGCAGCCAAGATAGGCGTGGAAACACCATATATTTT.